This TCR beta chain was recorded in a study of technical replicates of blood from several donors. The trim removed 5 bases at V and 5 bases at J, leaving 3 bases unmatched. Germline assignment: CDR1 MNHNS and CDR2 SASEGT. This CDR3 is 13 amino acids long. TCRdb keeps only in-frame clones here, not all; method: immunoSEQ multiplex PCR. Of about 84,000 clones detected, 85% to 95% appear once; the ten largest clones hold 0.2% to 0.3%. The sequence was obtained from a human donor in good health. The chain uses TRBV6-1 and TRBJ2-4; 7 positions match TRBD1. Sequencing was carried out using T cells isolated from PBMCs. CDR3 protein: CASSPGTENIQYF. The CDR3 DNA sequence: TGTGCCAGCAGTCCCGGGACAGAAAACATTCAGTACTTC.